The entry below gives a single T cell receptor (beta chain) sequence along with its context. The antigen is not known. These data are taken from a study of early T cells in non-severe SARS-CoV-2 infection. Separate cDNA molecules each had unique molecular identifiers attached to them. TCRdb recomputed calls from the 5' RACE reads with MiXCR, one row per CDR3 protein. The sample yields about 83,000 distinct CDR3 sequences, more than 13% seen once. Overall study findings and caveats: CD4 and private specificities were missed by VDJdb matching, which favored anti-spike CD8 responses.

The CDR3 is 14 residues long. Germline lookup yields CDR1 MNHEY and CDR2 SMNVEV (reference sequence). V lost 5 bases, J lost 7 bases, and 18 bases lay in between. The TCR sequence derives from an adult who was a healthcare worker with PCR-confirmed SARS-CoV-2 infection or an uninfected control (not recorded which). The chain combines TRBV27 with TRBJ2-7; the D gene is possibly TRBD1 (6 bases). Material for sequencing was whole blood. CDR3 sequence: CASSAERGKREQYF. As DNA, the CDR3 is TGTGCCAGCAGTGCAGAAAGGGGGAAGAGGGAGCAGTACTTC.